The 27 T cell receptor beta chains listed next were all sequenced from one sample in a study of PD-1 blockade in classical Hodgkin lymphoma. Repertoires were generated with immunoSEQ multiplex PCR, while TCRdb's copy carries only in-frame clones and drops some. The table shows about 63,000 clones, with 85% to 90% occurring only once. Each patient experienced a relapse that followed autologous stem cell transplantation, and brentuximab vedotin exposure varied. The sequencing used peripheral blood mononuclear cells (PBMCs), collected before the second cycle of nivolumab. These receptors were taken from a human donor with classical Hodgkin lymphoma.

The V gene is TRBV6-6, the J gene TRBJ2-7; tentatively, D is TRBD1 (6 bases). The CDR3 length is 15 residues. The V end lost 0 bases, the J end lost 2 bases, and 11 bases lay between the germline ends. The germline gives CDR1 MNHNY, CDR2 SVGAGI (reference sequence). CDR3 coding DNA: TGTGCCAGCAGTTACTCGGCAACAGGGACCTACGAGCAGTACTTC. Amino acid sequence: CASSYSATGTYEQYF.

In DNA, the CDR3 is TGTGCCAGTGGATCTAACTATGGCTACACCTTC. It is translated as CASGSNYGYTF. The chain carries TRBV5-6 and TRBJ1-2; D is unclear. Trimming shortened V by 8 bases and J by 0 bases, and 5 bases separated the two germline ends. Germline V gene data show CDR1 as SGHDT and CDR2 as YYEEEE. The CDR3 length is 11 residues.

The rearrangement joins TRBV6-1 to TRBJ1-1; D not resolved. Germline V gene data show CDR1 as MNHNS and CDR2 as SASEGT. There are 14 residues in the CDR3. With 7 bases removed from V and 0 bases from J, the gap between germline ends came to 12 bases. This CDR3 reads CASTFRPMNTEAFF. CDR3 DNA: TGTGCCAGCACGTTCAGACCCATGAACACTGAAGCTTTCTTT.

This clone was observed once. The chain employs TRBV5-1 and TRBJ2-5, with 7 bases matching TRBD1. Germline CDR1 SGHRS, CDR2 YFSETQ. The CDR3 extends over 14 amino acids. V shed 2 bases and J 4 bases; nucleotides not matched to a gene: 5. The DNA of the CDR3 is TGCGCCAGCAGCTTCGGGACAGTCCCAGAGACCCAGTACTTC. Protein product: CASSFGTVPETQYF. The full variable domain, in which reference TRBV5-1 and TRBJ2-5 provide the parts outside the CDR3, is KAGVTQTPRYLIKTRGQQVTLSCSPISGHRSVSWYQQTPGQGLQFLFEYFSETQRNKGNFPGRFSGRQFSNSRSEMNVSTLELGDSALYLCASSFGTVPETQYFGPGTRLLVL.

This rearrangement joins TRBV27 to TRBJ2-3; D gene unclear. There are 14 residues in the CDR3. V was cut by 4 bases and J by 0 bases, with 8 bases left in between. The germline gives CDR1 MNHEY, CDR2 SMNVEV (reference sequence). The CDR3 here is CASSSHSSTDTQYF. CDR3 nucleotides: TGTGCCAGCAGTTCACATTCTAGCACAGATACGCAGTATTTT.

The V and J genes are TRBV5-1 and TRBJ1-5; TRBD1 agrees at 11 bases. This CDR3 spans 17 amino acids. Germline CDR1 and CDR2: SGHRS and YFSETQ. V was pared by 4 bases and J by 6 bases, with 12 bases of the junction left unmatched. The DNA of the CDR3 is TGCGCCAGCAGCCCCGGGACAGGGGGATTTGGGGGTCAGCCCCAGCATTTT. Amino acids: CASSPGTGGFGGQPQHF. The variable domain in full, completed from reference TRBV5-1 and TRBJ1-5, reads KAGVTQTPRYLIKTRGQQVTLSCSPISGHRSVSWYQQTPGQGLQFLFEYFSETQRNKGNFPGRFSGRQFSNSRSEMNVSTLELGDSALYLCASSPGTGGFGGQPQHFGDGTRLSIL.

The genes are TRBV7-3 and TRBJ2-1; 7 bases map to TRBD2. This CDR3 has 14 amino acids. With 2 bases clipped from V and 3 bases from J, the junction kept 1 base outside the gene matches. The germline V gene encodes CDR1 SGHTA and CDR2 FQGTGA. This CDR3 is CASSLGDYYNEQFF. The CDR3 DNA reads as TGTGCCAGCAGCTTAGGGGACTACTACAATGAGCAGTTCTTC. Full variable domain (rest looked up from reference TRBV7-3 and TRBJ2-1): GAGVSQTPSNKVTEKGKYVELRCDPISGHTALYWYRQSLGQGPEFLIYFQGTGAADDSGLPNDRFFAVRPEGSVSTLKIQRTERGDSAVYLCASSLGDYYNEQFFGPGTRLTVL.

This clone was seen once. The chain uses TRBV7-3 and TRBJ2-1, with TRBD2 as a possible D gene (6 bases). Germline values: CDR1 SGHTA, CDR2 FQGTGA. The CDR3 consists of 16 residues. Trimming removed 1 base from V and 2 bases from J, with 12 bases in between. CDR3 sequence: CASSLNGGPAYNEQFF. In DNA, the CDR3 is TGTGCCAGCAGCTTAAACGGGGGTCCCGCCTACAATGAGCAGTTCTTC.

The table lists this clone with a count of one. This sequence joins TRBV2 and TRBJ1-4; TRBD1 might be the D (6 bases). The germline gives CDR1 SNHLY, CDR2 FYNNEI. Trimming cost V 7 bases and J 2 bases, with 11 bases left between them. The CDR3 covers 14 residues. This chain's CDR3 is CASKVTGTNEKLFF. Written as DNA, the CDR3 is TGTGCCAGCAAAGTGACAGGCACTAATGAAAAACTGTTTTTT.

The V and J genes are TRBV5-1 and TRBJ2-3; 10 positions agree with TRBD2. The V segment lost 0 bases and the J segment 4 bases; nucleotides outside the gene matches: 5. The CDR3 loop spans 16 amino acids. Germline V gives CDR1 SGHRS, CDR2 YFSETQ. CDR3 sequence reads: CASSLEAGGPSDTQYF. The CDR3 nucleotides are TGCGCCAGCAGCTTGGAAGCGGGGGGGCCGTCAGATACGCAGTATTTT.

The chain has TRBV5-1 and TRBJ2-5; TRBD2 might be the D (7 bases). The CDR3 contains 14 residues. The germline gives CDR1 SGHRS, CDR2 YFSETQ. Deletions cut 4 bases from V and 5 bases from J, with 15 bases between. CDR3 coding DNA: TGCGCCAGCAGCAAGGTGGGGGGGCCTGAGACCCAGTACTTC. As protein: CASSKVGGPETQYF.

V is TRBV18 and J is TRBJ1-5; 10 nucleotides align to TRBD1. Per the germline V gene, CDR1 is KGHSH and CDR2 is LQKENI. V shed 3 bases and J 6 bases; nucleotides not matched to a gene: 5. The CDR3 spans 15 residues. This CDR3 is CASSPRQGAGQPQHF. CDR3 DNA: TGTGCCAGCTCACCTCGACAGGGGGCGGGTCAGCCCCAGCATTTT. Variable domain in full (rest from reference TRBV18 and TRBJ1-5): NAGVMQNPRHLVRRRGQEARLRCSPMKGHSHVYWYRQLPEEGLKFMVYLQKENIIDESGMPKERFSAEFPKEGPSILRIQQVVRGDSAAYFCASSPRQGAGQPQHFGDGTRLSIL.

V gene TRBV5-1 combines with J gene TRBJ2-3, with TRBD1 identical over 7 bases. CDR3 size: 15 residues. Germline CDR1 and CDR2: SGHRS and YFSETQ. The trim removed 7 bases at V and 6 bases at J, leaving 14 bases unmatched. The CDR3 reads CASYRDSRTLDTQYF. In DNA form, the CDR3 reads TGCGCCAGCTACCGGGACAGCCGGACCCTGGATACGCAGTATTTT.

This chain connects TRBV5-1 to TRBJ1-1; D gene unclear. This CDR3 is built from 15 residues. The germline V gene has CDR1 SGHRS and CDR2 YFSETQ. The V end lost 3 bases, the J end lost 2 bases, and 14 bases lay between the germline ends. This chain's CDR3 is CASSWAGQENTEAFF. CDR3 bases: TGCGCCAGCAGCTGGGCTGGCCAGGAAAACACTGAAGCTTTCTTT.

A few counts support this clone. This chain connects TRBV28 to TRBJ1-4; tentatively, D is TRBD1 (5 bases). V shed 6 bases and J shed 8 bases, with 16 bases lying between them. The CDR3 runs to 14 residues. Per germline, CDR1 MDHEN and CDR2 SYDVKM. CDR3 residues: CASRYAGAAEKLFF. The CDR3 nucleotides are TGTGCCAGCAGATATGCCGGGGCCGCCGAAAAACTGTTTTTT.

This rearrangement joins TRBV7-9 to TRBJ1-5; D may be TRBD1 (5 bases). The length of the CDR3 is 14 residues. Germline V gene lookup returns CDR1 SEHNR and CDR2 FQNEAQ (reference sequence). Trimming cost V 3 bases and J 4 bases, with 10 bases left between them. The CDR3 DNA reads TGTGCCAGCAGCTTGGGGGGTGAAAATCAGCCCCAGCATTTT. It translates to CASSLGGENQPQHF.

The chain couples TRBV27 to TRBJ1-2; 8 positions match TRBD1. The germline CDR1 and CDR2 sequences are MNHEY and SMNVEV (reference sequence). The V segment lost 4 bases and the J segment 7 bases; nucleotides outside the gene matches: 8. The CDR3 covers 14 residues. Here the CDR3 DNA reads TGTGCCAGCAGTTCGGACAGGGCTTCCTCTGGCTACACCTTC. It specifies CASSSDRASSGYTF.

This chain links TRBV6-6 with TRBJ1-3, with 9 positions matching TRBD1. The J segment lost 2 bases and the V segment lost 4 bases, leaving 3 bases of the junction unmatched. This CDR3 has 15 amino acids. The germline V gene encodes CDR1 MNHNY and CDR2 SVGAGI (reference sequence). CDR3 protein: CASSSRTGAGNTIYF. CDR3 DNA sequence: TGTGCCAGCAGTTCCCGGACAGGGGCTGGAAACACCATATATTTT.

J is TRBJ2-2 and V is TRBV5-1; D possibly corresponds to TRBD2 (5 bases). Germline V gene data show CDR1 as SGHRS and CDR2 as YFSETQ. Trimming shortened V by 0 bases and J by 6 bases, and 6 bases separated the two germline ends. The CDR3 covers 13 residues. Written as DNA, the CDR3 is TGCGCCAGCAGCTTGGGAGGGTCCGGGGAGCTGTTTTTT. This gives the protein CASSLGGSGELFF.

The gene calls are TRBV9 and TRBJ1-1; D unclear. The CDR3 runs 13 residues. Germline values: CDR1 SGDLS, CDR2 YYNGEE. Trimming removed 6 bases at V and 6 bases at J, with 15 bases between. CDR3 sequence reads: CASNLPPNAEAFF. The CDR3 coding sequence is TGTGCCAGCAACCTCCCCCCTAACGCTGAAGCTTTCTTT.

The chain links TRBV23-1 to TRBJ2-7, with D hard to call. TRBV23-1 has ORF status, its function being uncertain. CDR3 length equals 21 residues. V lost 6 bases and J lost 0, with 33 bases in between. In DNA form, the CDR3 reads TGCGCCAGCAGACAACGACCGAGGCGGACCCTATCGCGATTAAGCTCCTACGAGCAGTACTTC. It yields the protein CASRQRPRRTLSRLSSYEQYF.

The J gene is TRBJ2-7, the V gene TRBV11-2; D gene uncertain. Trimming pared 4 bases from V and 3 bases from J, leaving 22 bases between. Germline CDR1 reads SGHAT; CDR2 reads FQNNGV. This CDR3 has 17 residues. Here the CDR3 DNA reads TGTGCCAGCAGCTCACTACAATCTACGAACGGCGGCTACGAGCAGTACTTC. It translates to CASSSLQSTNGGYEQYF. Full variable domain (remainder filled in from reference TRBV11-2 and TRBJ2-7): EAGVAQSPRYKIIEKRQSVAFWCNPISGHATLYWYQQILGQGPKLLIQFQNNGVVDDSQLPKDRFSAERLKGVDSTLKIQPAKLEDSAVYLCASSSLQSTNGGYEQYFGPGTRLTVT.

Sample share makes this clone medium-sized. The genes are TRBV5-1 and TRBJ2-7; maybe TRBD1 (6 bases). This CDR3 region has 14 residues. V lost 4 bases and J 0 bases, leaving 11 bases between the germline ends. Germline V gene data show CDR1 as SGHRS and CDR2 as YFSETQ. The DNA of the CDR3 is TGCGCCAGCAGCACGGTAGGGGGCTCCTACGAGCAGTACTTC. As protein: CASSTVGGSYEQYF.

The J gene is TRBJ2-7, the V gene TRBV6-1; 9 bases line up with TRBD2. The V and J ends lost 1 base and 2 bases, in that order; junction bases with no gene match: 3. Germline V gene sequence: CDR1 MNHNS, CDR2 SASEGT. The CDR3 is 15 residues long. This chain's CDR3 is CASSEGSGGPYEQYF. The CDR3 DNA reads TGTGCCAGCAGTGAAGGCAGCGGGGGGCCCTACGAGCAGTACTTC.

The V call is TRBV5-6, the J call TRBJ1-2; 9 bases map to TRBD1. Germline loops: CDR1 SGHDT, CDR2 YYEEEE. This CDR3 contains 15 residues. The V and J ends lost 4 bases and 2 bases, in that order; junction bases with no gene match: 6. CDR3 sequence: CASSLTGGINYGYTF. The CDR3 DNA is TGTGCCAGCAGCCTGACAGGGGGTATAAACTATGGCTACACCTTC.

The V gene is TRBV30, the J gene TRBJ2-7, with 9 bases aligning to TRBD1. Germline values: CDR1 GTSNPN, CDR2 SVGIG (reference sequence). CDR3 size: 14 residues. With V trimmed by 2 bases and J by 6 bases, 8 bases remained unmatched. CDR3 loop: CAWSHGTGFSEQYF. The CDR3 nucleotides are TGTGCCTGGAGTCACGGGACAGGGTTCTCCGAGCAGTACTTC. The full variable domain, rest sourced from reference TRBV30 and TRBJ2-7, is SQTIHQWPATLVQPVGSPLSLECTVEGTSNPNLYWYRQAAGRGLQLLFYSVGIGQISSEVPQNLSASRPQDRQFILSSKKLLLSDSGFYLCAWSHGTGFSEQYFGPGTRLTVT.

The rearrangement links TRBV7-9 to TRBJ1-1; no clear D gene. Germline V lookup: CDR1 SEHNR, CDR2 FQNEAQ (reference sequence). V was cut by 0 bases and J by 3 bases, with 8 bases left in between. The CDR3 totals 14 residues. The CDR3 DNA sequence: TGTGCCAGCAGCTTAGCGCCGGAGGACACTGAAGCTTTCTTT. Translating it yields CASSLAPEDTEAFF.